The 28 T cell receptor beta chains in this list originate from one sample, sequenced in a study of follicular helper T cells after annual influenza vaccination. The time point is: 2015-2016 season, pre-vaccination. Assay used: immunoSEQ multiplex PCR; TCRdb lists only in-frame clones, some missing. The data contain 9,500 to 12,000 clones, over 75% of them seen just once; the ten biggest clones take up 3% to 4.5%. Specimen: CXCR5+ CD38- circulating T follicular helper cells from blood, collected on the day of influenza vaccination. Documented subset: circulating Tfh, non-naive CD4+CXCR5+PD-1+ (ICOS+CD38+ or ICOS-CD38-). Every receptor here comes from an adult who received the influenza vaccine.

This rearrangement joins TRBV6-1 to TRBJ2-1; 9 bases match TRBD1. With V trimmed by 1 base and J by 4 bases, 8 bases remained unmatched. CDR1 and CDR2 (germline): MNHNS, SASEGT. The CDR3 contains 17 residues. CDR3 bases: TGTGCCAGCAGTGAAGTTCTTGTCGGACAGGGGTACAATGAGCAGTTCTTC. Its protein product is CASSEVLVGQGYNEQFF.

The table lists this clone with a count of one. The genes are TRBV5-1 and TRBJ1-1; D not resolved. Between the trimmed V and J ends, which lost 2 bases and 0 bases, there was a span of 11 bases. CDR3 length equals 15 residues. Germline V CDR1 and CDR2: SGHRS, YFSETQ. The CDR3 nucleotides are TGCGCCAGCAGCTTCGGAGGGCCCATGAACACTGAAGCTTTCTTT. It codes for CASSFGGPMNTEAFF.

The genes are TRBV6-1 and TRBJ2-7; 11 positions agree with TRBD2. Germline trimming cut 5 bases from V and 5 bases from J; bases unmatched to any gene: 8. CDR1 and CDR2 from the germline V gene are MNHNS and SASEGT. CDR3 size: 15 residues. CDR3 protein: CASSPRGSGGDEQYF. CDR3 coding DNA: TGTGCCAGCAGTCCCCGGGGTAGCGGGGGGGACGAGCAGTACTTC.

The chain employs TRBV7-2 and TRBJ1-3; D is ambiguous. Germline V gene lookup returns CDR1 SGHTA and CDR2 FQGNSA. With 1 base removed from V and 0 bases from J, the gap between germline ends came to 10 bases. This CDR3 region has 16 residues. The CDR3 protein is CASSLDGTNSGNTIYF. DNA for the CDR3: TGTGCCAGCAGCTTAGATGGAACTAACTCTGGAAACACCATATATTTT.

This clone was recorded once. The gene calls are TRBV7-2 and TRBJ2-2; TRBD2 is a possible D gene (6 bases). Trimming stripped 1 base from V and 6 bases from J, with 15 bases between. CDR1 and CDR2 from the germline V gene are SGHTA and FQGNSA. The CDR3 length is 16 residues. CDR3 sequence reads: CASSLEYRRGPGELFF. CDR3 coding DNA: TGTGCCAGCAGCTTAGAATATAGGCGGGGCCCCGGGGAGCTGTTTTTT. The full variable domain, its missing parts supplied by reference TRBV7-2 and TRBJ2-2, is GAGVSQSPSNKVTEKGKDVELRCDPISGHTALYWYRQSLGQGLEFLIYFQGNSAPDKSGLPSDRFSAERTGGSVSTLTIQRTQQEDSAVYLCASSLEYRRGPGELFFGEGSRLTVL.

This clone appeared once. This sequence joins TRBV5-1 and TRBJ2-7; possible D gene TRBD1, 7 bases. Trimming took off 4 bases at V and 4 bases at J, with 18 bases between the two ends. This CDR3 contains 15 residues. Germline V gene lookup returns CDR1 SGHRS and CDR2 YFSETQ. This CDR3 is CASSAVVTGTYEQYF. The CDR3 nucleotides are TGCGCCAGCAGCGCTGTGGTGACAGGGACTTACGAGCAGTACTTC.

The genes are TRBV20-1 and TRBJ2-7; possible D gene TRBD2, 6 bases. The CDR3 loop spans 11 amino acids. In germline, CDR1 is DFQATT, CDR2 SNEGSKA (reference sequence). CDR3 nucleotide sequence: TGCGGAGGGCAGGGCGGAGACGAGCAGTACTTC. Translating gives CGGQGGDEQYF.

The chain recombines TRBV18 with TRBJ1-3; no clear D. This CDR3 is 16 amino acids long. Looked up from germline, CDR1 is KGHSH and CDR2 is LQKENI. Trimming took 1 base from V and 0 from J, leaving 10 bases between them. CDR3 sequence: CASSPQGLSSGNTIYF. The CDR3 bases are TGTGCCAGCTCACCACAGGGTTTAAGCTCTGGAAACACCATATATTTT.

This clone was seen a single time. The V gene is TRBV27, the J gene TRBJ2-3; 12 bases align to TRBD2. CDR3 length: 16 amino acids. J gave up 2 bases and V 4 bases, and 4 bases lay outside the gene matches. Germline CDR1 reads MNHEY; CDR2 reads SMNVEV (reference sequence). CDR3 coding DNA: TGTGCCAGCAGTTCTTGGACTAGCGGGACCACAGATACGCAGTATTTT. Translating it yields CASSSWTSGTTDTQYF.

This chain joins TRBV19 and TRBJ1-6, with 9 bases lining up with TRBD1. This CDR3 spans 15 amino acids. CDR1 is LNHDA and CDR2 is SQIVND in the germline V gene (reference sequence). The junction had 6 bases not matched to a gene; V was cut back by 2 bases and J by 10 bases. Here the CDR3 reads CASSISGQGGSPLHF. The CDR3 nucleotides read TGTGCCAGTAGTATATCGGGACAGGGAGGGTCACCCCTCCACTTT.

The chain uses TRBV7-6 and TRBJ2-2; perhaps TRBD1 as D (5 bases). The V end was cut by 0 bases, the J end by 5 bases, with 10 bases between. This CDR3 is 15 amino acids long. Germline V gene lookup returns CDR1 SGHVS and CDR2 FNYEAQ. CDR3 sequence (DNA): TGTGCCAGCAGCTTAGCGGTGCAGGGAACCGGGGAGCTGTTTTTT. It encodes CASSLAVQGTGELFF.

J is TRBJ1-5 and V is TRBV6-6; D is unclear. Per the germline V gene, CDR1 is MNHNY and CDR2 is SVGAGI (reference sequence). This CDR3 region has 15 residues. V was pared by 2 bases and J by 3 bases, with 11 bases between. The CDR3 protein is CASSYGVTYNQPQHF. As DNA, the CDR3 is TGTGCCAGCAGTTACGGGGTAACCTACAATCAGCCCCAGCATTTT.

The chain combines TRBV6-5 with TRBJ2-7, with TRBD1 identical over 9 bases. The CDR3 contains 14 residues. Germline V CDR1 and CDR2: MNHEY, SVGAGI. The junction had 6 bases not matched to a gene; V was cut back by 4 bases and J by 5 bases. CDR3: CASSSVTGGDEQYF. Written as DNA, the CDR3 is TGTGCCAGCAGTTCGGTCACAGGGGGCGACGAGCAGTACTTC.

The CDR3 here is CASSPAGGARGSPLHF. In DNA form, the CDR3 reads TGTGCCAGCAGCCCCGCCGGGGGGGCGAGGGGATCACCCCTCCACTTT. J is TRBJ1-6 and V is TRBV28; D may be TRBD1 (6 bases). V gave up 6 bases and J gave up 10 bases, with 22 bases separating them. This CDR3 is 16 amino acids long. Germline loops: CDR1 MDHEN, CDR2 SYDVKM.

This clone was counted a single time. The rearrangement uses TRBV2 and TRBJ2-1; 7 bases map to TRBD2. There are 15 residues in the CDR3. With V trimmed by 10 bases and J by 4 bases, 13 bases remained unmatched. CDR1 SNHLY and CDR2 FYNNEI come from the germline V gene. The CDR3 coding sequence is TGTGCCACCGCCCCCTCACGGGGGGATTACAATGAGCAGTTCTTC. It translates to CATAPSRGDYNEQFF.

The count of this clone is one. This chain joins TRBV29-1 and TRBJ1-4; D possibly corresponds to TRBD1 (6 bases). This CDR3 contains 13 residues. Per germline, CDR1 SQVTM and CDR2 ANQGSEA. V was clipped by 5 bases and J by 4 bases, with 11 bases between them. In DNA form, the CDR3 reads TGCAGCGTTCGCAGGGGAAGTAATGAAAAACTGTTTTTT. Its protein product is CSVRRGSNEKLFF. The variable domain in full, completed from reference TRBV29-1 and TRBJ1-4, reads SAVISQKPSRDICQRGTSLTIQCQVDSQVTMMFWYRQQPGQSLTLIATANQGSEATYESGFVIDKFPISRPNLTFSTLTVSNMSPEDSSIYLCSVRRGSNEKLFFGSGTQLSVL.

V is TRBV5-1 and J is TRBJ2-7; perhaps TRBD2 as D (7 bases). The germline V and J ends were trimmed by 3 bases and 4 bases, with 14 bases remaining between them. The CDR3 length is 14 residues. Germline V lookup: CDR1 SGHRS, CDR2 YFSETQ. In DNA form, the CDR3 reads TGCGCCAGCAGCTATACAGGGAGGGTATACGAGCAGTACTTC. Protein product: CASSYTGRVYEQYF. The entire variable domain, with the rest obtained from reference TRBV5-1 and TRBJ2-7, is as follows: KAGVTQTPRYLIKTRGQQVTLSCSPISGHRSVSWYQQTPGQGLQFLFEYFSETQRNKGNFPGRFSGRQFSNSRSEMNVSTLELGDSALYLCASSYTGRVYEQYFGPGTRLTVT.

The V gene is TRBV28, the J gene TRBJ2-3, with D possibly TRBD2 on 6 matching bases. The V gene's germline CDR1 is MDHEN and CDR2 SYDVKM. V was trimmed by 6 bases and J by 1 base, leaving 14 bases between them. CDR3 length equals 15 residues. The CDR3 protein is CASRRVGGGTDTQYF. CDR3 bases: TGTGCCAGCAGGAGAGTGGGCGGGGGCACAGATACGCAGTATTTT.

This clone has only one observation. The rearrangement uses TRBV7-2 and TRBJ2-5, with D unresolved. Trimming shortened V by 6 bases and J by 5 bases, and 16 bases separated the two germline ends. The CDR3 totals 14 residues. CDR1 SGHTA and CDR2 FQGNSA come from the germline V gene. The CDR3, as DNA: TGTGCCAGCAGTCCTAACTCCGCCAGTGAGACCCAGTACTTC. This translates into CASSPNSASETQYF.

V and J are TRBV5-1 and TRBJ2-7; TRBD2 is a possible D gene (6 bases). This CDR3 is 14 amino acids long. Between the trimmed V and J ends, which lost 4 bases and 4 bases, there was a span of 15 bases. Germline CDR1 reads SGHRS; CDR2 reads YFSETQ. CDR3 loop: CASSPRDSRYEQYF. The CDR3 DNA reads as TGCGCCAGCAGCCCCCGGGACTCCCGTTACGAGCAGTACTTC.

The rearrangement links TRBV15 to TRBJ1-4; D is undetermined. Per the germline V gene, CDR1 is LNHNV and CDR2 is YYDKDF (reference sequence). V lost 4 bases to trimming and J lost 5 bases, with 14 bases between them. This CDR3 comprises 15 residues. The CDR3 protein is CATSTRTAKNEKLFF. CDR3 nucleotide sequence: TGTGCCACCAGCACCCGGACGGCGAAAAATGAAAAACTGTTTTTT.

V usage is TRBV11-2 and J usage is TRBJ2-5, with D uncertain. Trimming stripped 1 base from V and 2 bases from J, with 5 bases between. CDR1 and CDR2 from the germline V gene are SGHAT and FQNNGV. This CDR3 has 13 residues. Written as DNA, the CDR3 is TGTGCCAGCAGCTTAGGGCTACAAGAGACCCAGTACTTC. This encodes CASSLGLQETQYF.

The J gene is TRBJ1-1, the V gene TRBV19; D gene unclear. Germline V gene data show CDR1 as LNHDA and CDR2 as SQIVND (reference sequence). The ends were cut back, 5 bases at V and 5 bases at J, with 18 bases in the middle. The CDR3 runs 15 residues. In DNA form, the CDR3 reads TGTGCCAGTAGTGCCCGAACCAGAGGGTGGACTGAAGCTTTCTTT. Translated, it gives CASSARTRGWTEAFF.

The chain combines TRBV6-1 with TRBJ1-1; 7 bases are shared with TRBD1. Germline CDR1 reads MNHNS; CDR2 reads SASEGT. The CDR3 consists of 15 residues. V shed 4 bases, J shed 3 bases, and the junction held 8 bases outside the gene matches. The CDR3 sequence: CASSVEQGMDTEAFF. The CDR3 DNA sequence: TGTGCCAGCAGTGTTGAACAGGGGATGGACACTGAAGCTTTCTTT.

CDR3 protein: CASSPESLLRGELFF. CDR3 in DNA: TGTGCCAGCAGCCCTGAGTCTTTGTTGAGAGGGGAGCTGTTTTTT. V usage is TRBV5-8 and J usage is TRBJ2-2; D not resolved. V shed 4 bases and J shed 8 bases, with 18 bases lying between them. Germline V gene sequence: CDR1 SGHTS, CDR2 YDEGEE. The CDR3 is 15 residues long.

As regards this clone: The same CDR3 is also encoded by other DNA sequences in this sample. V usage is TRBV6-5 and J usage is TRBJ2-7; TRBD2 matches 9 bases. CDR3 length equals 14 residues. V shed 7 bases and J 6 bases; nucleotides not matched to a gene: 10. Germline V CDR1 and CDR2: MNHEY, SVGAGI. The CDR3 DNA follows: TGTGCCAGCATGGCTAATAGCGGGGGTGGCGAGCAGTACTTC. Encoded protein: CASMANSGGGEQYF.

This chain connects TRBV10-3 to TRBJ2-2, with TRBD1 matching 7 bases. The CDR3 runs 14 residues. Germline V CDR1 and CDR2: ENHRY, SYGVKD. After removal of 2 bases from V and 6 bases from J, the junction contained 3 bases not matched to a gene. The CDR3 spells CAISETTGAGELFF. As DNA, the CDR3 is TGTGCCATCAGTGAGACTACAGGGGCCGGGGAGCTGTTTTTT.

The rearrangement uses TRBV4-1 and TRBJ2-5; tentative D call: TRBD1 (5 bases). V was trimmed by 1 base and J by 2 bases, leaving 5 bases between them. This CDR3 is 13 amino acids long. In germline, CDR1 is MGHRA, CDR2 YSYEKL. The CDR3 bases are TGCGCCAGCAGCCAAGGACAGCAAGAGACCCAGTACTTC. Translation: CASSQGQQETQYF.